The 2 T cell receptor beta chains below all came from one sample that was sequenced in a study of beta chain features in type 1 diabetes. Expressed TCRB transcripts were sequenced because the isolated RNA had all been reverse transcribed beforehand. Clones were sequenced by immunoSEQ multiplex PCR, and TCRdb holds only the in-frame ones, with some missing. Of 300,000 to 350,000 clones in the sample, roughly 21% are singletons; the top ten hold 0.035% to 0.05%. Sample: naive CD4+ T cells from blood. Receptors were obtained from a woman between 18 and 29 years old in good health.

The chain employs TRBV6-5 and TRBJ2-7, with D possibly TRBD1 on 6 matching bases. The V end lost 7 bases, the J end lost 2 bases, and 18 bases lay between the germline ends. The CDR3 extends over 15 amino acids. Germline CDR1 MNHEY, CDR2 SVGAGI. CDR3 in amino acids: CASKTARGITYEQYF. The CDR3 nucleotides are TGTGCCAGCAAGACGGCGAGGGGGATTACCTACGAGCAGTACTTC.

A remark on this clone: Mismatch with germline at one junction end may stem from a read error. The rearrangement uses TRBV15 and TRBJ1-1, with 8 bases fitting TRBD1. This CDR3 comprises 12 residues. Germline V CDR1 and CDR2: LNHNV, YYDKDF (reference sequence). Here the CDR3 DNA reads TGTGCCACTAACCCCGGGGGACAGGCAAAATCCTTT. Translated: CATNPGGQAKSF.